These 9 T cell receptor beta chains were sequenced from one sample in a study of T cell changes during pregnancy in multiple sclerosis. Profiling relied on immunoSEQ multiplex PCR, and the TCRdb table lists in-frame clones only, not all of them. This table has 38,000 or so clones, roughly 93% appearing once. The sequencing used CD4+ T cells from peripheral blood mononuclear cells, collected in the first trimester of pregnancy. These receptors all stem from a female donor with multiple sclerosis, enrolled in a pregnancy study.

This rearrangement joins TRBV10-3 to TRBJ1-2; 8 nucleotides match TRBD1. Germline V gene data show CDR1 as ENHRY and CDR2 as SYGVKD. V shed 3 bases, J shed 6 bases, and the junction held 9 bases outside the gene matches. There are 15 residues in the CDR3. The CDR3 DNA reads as TGTGCCATCAGTGACTCAGGGGGCCTAGTTAATGGCTACACCTTC. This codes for CAISDSGGLVNGYTF.

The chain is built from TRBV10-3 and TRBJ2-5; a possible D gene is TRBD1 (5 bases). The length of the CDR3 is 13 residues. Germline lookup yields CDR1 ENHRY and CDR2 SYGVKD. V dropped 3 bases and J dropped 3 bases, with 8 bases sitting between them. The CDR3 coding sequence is TGTGCCATCAGTGAAGGCAGGGAAGAGACCCAGTACTTC. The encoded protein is CAISEGREETQYF.

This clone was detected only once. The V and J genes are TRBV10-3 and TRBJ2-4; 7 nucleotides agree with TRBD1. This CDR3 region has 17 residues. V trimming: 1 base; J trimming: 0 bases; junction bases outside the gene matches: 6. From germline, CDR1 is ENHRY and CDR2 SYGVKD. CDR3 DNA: TGTGCCATCAGTGAGTGGGACAGACTAATAGCCAAAAACATTCAGTACTTC. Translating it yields CAISEWDRLIAKNIQYF.

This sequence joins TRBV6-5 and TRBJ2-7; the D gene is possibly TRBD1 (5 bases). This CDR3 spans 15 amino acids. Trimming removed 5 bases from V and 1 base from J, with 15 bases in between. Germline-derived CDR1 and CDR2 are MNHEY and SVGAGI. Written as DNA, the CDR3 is TGTGCCAGCAGTCGTACAGGAATTCCGTCCTACGAGCAGTACTTC. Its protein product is CASSRTGIPSYEQYF.

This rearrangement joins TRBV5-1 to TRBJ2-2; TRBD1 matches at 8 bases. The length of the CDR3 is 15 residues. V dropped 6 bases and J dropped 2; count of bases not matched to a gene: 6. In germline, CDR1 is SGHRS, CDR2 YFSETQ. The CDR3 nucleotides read TGCGCCAGCACTCTGGACAGGGCCAACACCGGGGAGCTGTTTTTT. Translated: CASTLDRANTGELFF.

The CDR3 DNA follows: TGTGCCAGCGAGACAGGGGGGCAGGAGCAGTACTTC. It is translated as CASETGGQEQYF. The V gene is TRBV28, the J gene TRBJ2-7, with 9 bases lining up with TRBD1. Trimming cost V 8 bases and J 7 bases; bases outside gene matches: 6. The germline CDR1 and CDR2 sequences are MDHEN and SYDVKM. The length of the CDR3 is 12 residues. The variable domain in full, with the rest retrieved from reference TRBV28 and TRBJ2-7, is DVKVTQSSRYLVKRTGEKVFLECVQDMDHENMFWYRQDPGLGLRLIYFSYDVKMKEKGDIPEGYSVSREKKERFSLILESASTNQTSMYLCASETGGQEQYFGPGTRLTVT.

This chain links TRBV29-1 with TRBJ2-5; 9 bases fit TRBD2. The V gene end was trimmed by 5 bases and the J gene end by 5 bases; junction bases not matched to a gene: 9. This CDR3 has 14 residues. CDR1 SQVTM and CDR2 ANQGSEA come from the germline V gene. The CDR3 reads CSVQGRGGFETQYF. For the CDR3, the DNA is TGCAGCGTTCAGGGGCGGGGGGGCTTCGAGACCCAGTACTTC. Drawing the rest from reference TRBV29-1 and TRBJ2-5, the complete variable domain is SAVISQKPSRDICQRGTSLTIQCQVDSQVTMMFWYRQQPGQSLTLIATANQGSEATYESGFVIDKFPISRPNLTFSTLTVSNMSPEDSSIYLCSVQGRGGFETQYFGPGTRLLVL.

As DNA, the CDR3 is TGTGCCAGCAGCTTCCTGGGACAGGGGAACAATGAGCAGTTCTTC. Protein product: CASSFLGQGNNEQFF. The chain has TRBV11-3 and TRBJ2-1, with TRBD1 matching 10 bases. Trimming removed 3 bases from V and 5 bases from J; junction bases left unmatched: 4. The germline V gene encodes CDR1 SGHNT and CDR2 YENEEA. This CDR3 region has 15 residues.

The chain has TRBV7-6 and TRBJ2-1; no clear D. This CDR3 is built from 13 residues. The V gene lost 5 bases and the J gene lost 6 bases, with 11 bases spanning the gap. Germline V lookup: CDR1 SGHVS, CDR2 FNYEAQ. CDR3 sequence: CASSHFQVNEQFF. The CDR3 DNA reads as TGTGCCAGCAGCCACTTTCAGGTCAATGAGCAGTTCTTC.